Each of the 24 T cell receptor beta chains below was sequenced from the same sample in a study of cytomegalovirus exposure and HLA in healthy donors (dated by TCRdb to 2016 to 2017). The library was made by the immunoSEQ multiplex PCR assay. The multiplex PCR relied on a mix of 60 forward primers for TCR Vbeta segments and 13 reverse primers for TCR Jbeta segments. What TCRdb holds here is the immuneACCESS table cut down to in-frame rearrangements. Part of the clones is not present; checked against another copy, under half of the missing clones reflect an unresolved V gene, and the others are unexplained. Counted in this sample were about 140,000 clones; around 80% of them appeared once. The top ten constitute less than 3% of the sample. Source material: PBMCs. The receptors here all came from a man aged 45-65 years in good health and CMV-seronegative.

V is TRBV29-1 and J is TRBJ2-5, with TRBD2 matching 12 bases. TRBJ2-7 explains the end of the DNA better; the J call may be wrong. Per germline, CDR1 SQVTM and CDR2 ANQGSEA. The CDR3 sequence is 14 residues long. In DNA form, the CDR3 reads TGCAGCGTCCGGACTAGCGGGGCCTCCTACGAGCAGTACTTC. Translating gives CSVRTSGASYEQYF.

This clone was seen more than once but under ten times. The J gene is TRBJ2-3, the V gene TRBV30, with D possibly matching TRBD2 (5 bases). V lost 5 bases and J lost 5, with 14 bases in between. CDR1 is GTSNPN, CDR2 SVGIG, per germline (reference sequence). The CDR3 runs to 13 residues. The CDR3 protein is CAWGVGRGDTQYF. For the CDR3, the DNA is TGTGCCTGGGGGGTGGGGAGAGGAGATACGCAGTATTTT.

This chain uses TRBV28 with TRBJ2-7; 8 bases match TRBD1. CDR1 is MDHEN and CDR2 is SYDVKM in the germline V gene. The CDR3 consists of 14 residues. Losses at the gene ends were 3 bases for V and 7 bases for J; bases not matched to a gene: 8. The CDR3 sequence: CASSLQGAMWEQYF. The DNA of the CDR3 is TGTGCCAGCAGTTTGCAGGGGGCAATGTGGGAGCAGTACTTC. The full variable domain, rest sourced from reference TRBV28 and TRBJ2-7, is DVKVTQSSRYLVKRTGEKVFLECVQDMDHENMFWYRQDPGLGLRLIYFSYDVKMKEKGDIPEGYSVSREKKERFSLILESASTNQTSMYLCASSLQGAMWEQYFGPGTRLTVT.

This chain links TRBV2 with TRBJ2-5; D is undetermined. With 4 bases removed from V and 3 bases from J, the gap between germline ends came to 6 bases. The CDR3 has 12 amino acids. Germline lookup yields CDR1 SNHLY and CDR2 FYNNEI. DNA for the CDR3: TGTGCCAGCAGTGCGGGTAAAGAGACCCAGTACTTC. Its translation: CASSAGKETQYF.

This rearrangement joins TRBV15 to TRBJ2-7; D ambiguous. CDR3 length: 14 residues. The V and J ends lost 3 bases and 2 bases respectively, with 11 bases between them. The germline CDR1 and CDR2 sequences are LNHNV and YYDKDF (reference sequence). Written as DNA, the CDR3 is TGTGCCACCAGCAGCGACTCCATTACCTACGAGCAGTACTTC. This codes for CATSSDSITYEQYF.

The V gene is TRBV7-2, the J gene TRBJ2-7; 10 bases match TRBD2. V trimming: 2 bases; J trimming: 5 bases; junction bases outside the gene matches: 6. The CDR3 length is 15 residues. The germline V gene encodes CDR1 SGHTA and CDR2 FQGNSA. This CDR3 reads CASSLQASGSHEQYF. The CDR3 DNA is TGTGCCAGCAGCTTACAGGCTAGCGGGAGCCACGAGCAGTACTTC.

The sample holds a few counts of this clone. The chain joins TRBV6-1 to TRBJ2-6, with 7 bases fitting TRBD1. Trimming took 0 bases from V and 1 from J; bases not matched to a gene: 9. Germline assignment: CDR1 MNHNS and CDR2 SASEGT. The CDR3 loop spans 19 amino acids. CDR3: CASSEAHRGRGSGANVLTF. CDR3 nucleotides: TGTGCCAGCAGTGAAGCGCACAGGGGAAGGGGATCTGGGGCCAACGTCCTGACTTTC.

This chain joins TRBV25-1 and TRBJ2-7; 10 positions match TRBD1. This CDR3 region has 15 residues. After removal of 3 bases from V and 3 bases from J, the junction contained 5 bases not matched to a gene. CDR1 is MGHDK and CDR2 is SYGVNS in the germline V gene. CDR3 coding DNA: TGTGCCAGCAGTGACCTGAGGACAGGGGGCTACGAGCAGTACTTC. Translated: CASSDLRTGGYEQYF.

In this sample, this clone turned up a few times. The rearrangement joins TRBV5-1 to TRBJ1-1; no reliable D call. This CDR3 is 14 amino acids long. V lost 0 bases to trimming and J lost 0 bases, with 6 bases between them. From germline, CDR1 is SGHRS and CDR2 YFSETQ. CDR3 nucleotides: TGCGCCAGCAGCTTGGTGCAGATGAACACTGAAGCTTTCTTT. This sequence encodes CASSLVQMNTEAFF.

This clone was picked up a small number of times. The genes are TRBV2 and TRBJ2-3; 9 bases are a match to TRBD2. CDR1 is SNHLY, CDR2 FYNNEI, per germline. V was pared by 0 bases and J by 1 base, with 2 bases of the junction left unmatched. The length of the CDR3 is 16 residues. The CDR3 DNA sequence: TGTGCCAGCAGTGAAGCGCGGGGGGGCCGCACAGATACGCAGTATTTT. This sequence encodes CASSEARGGRTDTQYF.

J is TRBJ2-5 and V is TRBV9; a possible D gene is TRBD1 (5 bases). Per germline, CDR1 SGDLS and CDR2 YYNGEE. Trimming cost V 1 base and J 5 bases, with 15 bases left between them. This CDR3 is 15 amino acids long. CDR3 DNA sequence: TGTGCCAGCAGCGTAAACCCCAGGGTAGGGGAGACCCAGTACTTC. Translating gives CASSVNPRVGETQYF.

The V call is TRBV11-3, the J call TRBJ2-7; the match to TRBD1 covers 11 bases. This CDR3 contains 17 residues. V gave up 5 bases and J gave up 6 bases; unmatched junction bases: 15. Germline CDR1 is SGHNT and CDR2 is YENEEA. DNA of the CDR3: TGTGCCAGCAGCCACGCACGGGGTGGACAGGGGGCCGGCGAGCAGTACTTC. Amino acid sequence: CASSHARGGQGAGEQYF.

The chain recombines TRBV10-3 with TRBJ1-2, with D possibly being TRBD1 (5 bases). V lost 8 bases and J 0 bases, leaving 7 bases between the germline ends. Per germline, CDR1 ENHRY and CDR2 SYGVKD. The CDR3 loop spans 12 amino acids. This chain's CDR3 is CAISTANYGYTF. CDR3 DNA sequence: TGTGCCATCTCGACAGCTAACTATGGCTACACCTTC.

The chain couples TRBV11-3 to TRBJ1-3; weak D call: TRBD1 (6 bases). V lost 2 bases and J lost 0, with 14 bases in between. The CDR3 loop spans 17 amino acids. The V gene's germline CDR1 is SGHNT and CDR2 YENEEA. CDR3 sequence reads: CASSLYRTESSGNTIYF. Here the CDR3 DNA reads TGTGCCAGCAGCTTATATAGGACAGAGAGCTCTGGAAACACCATATATTTT.

V is TRBV7-3 and J is TRBJ2-3; the match to TRBD2 covers 11 bases. The J segment lost 4 bases and the V segment lost 4 bases, leaving 7 bases of the junction unmatched. This CDR3 is 16 amino acids long. From germline, CDR1 is SGHTA and CDR2 FQGTGA. CDR3 sequence: CASSSYSGRVPDTQYF. CDR3 DNA: TGTGCCAGCAGCTCGTATAGCGGGAGGGTTCCAGATACGCAGTATTTT.

The chain has TRBV6-6 and TRBJ2-1, with 8 bases matching TRBD2. The CDR3 extends over 13 amino acids. With V trimmed by 10 bases and J by 8 bases, 10 bases remained unmatched. Germline CDR1 and CDR2: MNHNY and SVGAGI (reference sequence). The CDR3 region is CATRTAGEDEQFF. DNA for the CDR3: TGTGCCACAAGAACAGCGGGAGAGGATGAGCAGTTCTTC.

This sequence joins TRBV4-2 and TRBJ2-5; 8 nucleotides align to TRBD1. Trimming took 2 bases from V and 3 from J; bases not matched to a gene: 5. CDR3 size: 15 residues. CDR1 and CDR2 (germline): LGHNA, YNFKEQ. The DNA for the CDR3 is TGTGCCAGCAGCCAACCGGGACAGGTGGAAGAGACCCAGTACTTC. Its translation: CASSQPGQVEETQYF.

This clone was seen only a few times. V gene TRBV6-1 combines with J gene TRBJ2-5; 10 nucleotides line up with TRBD2. The CDR3 spans 14 residues. CDR1 MNHNS and CDR2 SASEGT come from the germline V gene. V shed 6 bases, J shed 5 bases, and the junction held 6 bases outside the gene matches. The CDR3 spells CASRRLAGPETQYF. The CDR3 nucleotides read TGTGCCAGCAGGAGACTAGCGGGTCCGGAGACCCAGTACTTC.

The CDR3 is CASSPGVSGNQPQHF. The CDR3 DNA reads as TGTGCCAGCAGCCCGGGGGTTAGTGGGAATCAGCCCCAGCATTTT. The V gene is TRBV7-2, the J gene TRBJ1-5; the D gene is possibly TRBD1 (5 bases). Germline V gene data show CDR1 as SGHTA and CDR2 as FQGNSA. The CDR3 runs to 15 residues. Trimming stripped 5 bases from V and 4 bases from J, with 15 bases between.

This clone was seen at least ten times. The V gene is TRBV6-5, the J gene TRBJ2-6, with D hard to call. V was pared by 2 bases and J by 0 bases, with 8 bases between. The CDR3 extends over 16 amino acids. Germline CDR1 reads MNHEY; CDR2 reads SVGAGI. The CDR3: CASSYIGDSGANVLTF. The CDR3 region has the DNA TGTGCCAGCAGTTACATCGGAGACTCTGGGGCCAACGTCCTGACTTTC.

The V gene is TRBV5-1, the J gene TRBJ1-2, with 7 bases identical to TRBD1. With V trimmed by 4 bases and J by 8 bases, 8 bases remained unmatched. CDR1 and CDR2 from the germline V gene are SGHRS and YFSETQ. This CDR3 contains 13 residues. CDR3 DNA: TGCGCCAGCAGCCTGGGAACAGGGGACGGCTACACCTTC. Translated, it gives CASSLGTGDGYTF.

This rearrangement joins TRBV6-5 to TRBJ1-5; D unclear. The CDR3 is made up of 14 amino acids. Germline V lookup: CDR1 MNHEY, CDR2 SVGAGI. Trimming left V 0 bases short and J 4 bases short, with 7 bases between. The CDR3 DNA reads TGTGCCAGCAGTTACTCGAGAGGTAATCAGCCCCAGCATTTT. Protein: CASSYSRGNQPQHF.

This rearrangement joins TRBV29-1 to TRBJ1-1; D gene ambiguous. Between the trimmed V and J ends, which lost 6 bases and 4 bases, there was a span of 18 bases. The germline V gene has CDR1 SQVTM and CDR2 ANQGSEA. This CDR3 has 14 amino acids. The CDR3 region has the DNA TGCAGCGTGGACTCTGCGGGCGCGGGCACTGAAGCTTTCTTT. This sequence encodes CSVDSAGAGTEAFF.

This clone is medium-sized (0.01 to 0.1%) by share. J is TRBJ1-1 and V is TRBV7-9; possibly TRBD1 for D (6 bases). CDR3 length: 13 residues. V lost 8 bases and J lost 4, with 14 bases in between. From germline, CDR1 is SEHNR and CDR2 FQNEAQ (reference sequence). The CDR3 here is CASGGGASTEAFF. The CDR3 coding sequence is TGTGCCAGCGGAGGGGGGGCAAGCACTGAAGCTTTCTTT.